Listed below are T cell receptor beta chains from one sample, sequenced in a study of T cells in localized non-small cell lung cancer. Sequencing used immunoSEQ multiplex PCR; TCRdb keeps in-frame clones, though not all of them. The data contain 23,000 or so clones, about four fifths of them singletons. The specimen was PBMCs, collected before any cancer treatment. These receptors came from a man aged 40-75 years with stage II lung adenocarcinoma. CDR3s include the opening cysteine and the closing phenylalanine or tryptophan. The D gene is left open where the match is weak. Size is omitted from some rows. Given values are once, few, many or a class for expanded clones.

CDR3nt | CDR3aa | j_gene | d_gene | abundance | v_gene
TGTGCCAGCAGCCGAGGGACAGGGCAAGAGACCCAGTACTTC | CASSRGTGQETQYF | TRBJ2-5 | TRBD1 | few | TRBV11-2
TGTGCCAGCAGCTCCATCGGAACGCAGTATTTT | CASSSIGTQYF | TRBJ2-3 | . | . | TRBV28
TGTGCCTGGAGTATTCCGGGACTTCCGAATGAGCAGTTCTTC | CAWSIPGLPNEQFF | TRBJ2-1 | . | . | TRBV30
TGTGCCAGCAGTTACCAAACCGTTAACTATGGCTACACCTTC | CASSYQTVNYGYTF | TRBJ1-2 | . | . | TRBV6-6
TGTGCCAGCAGTGAAGGGGGACAGGGAAAAGGCTATGGCTACACCTTC | CASSEGGQGKGYGYTF | TRBJ1-2 | TRBD1 | . | TRBV2
TGTGCCAGCAGTGCTCTGGGGATGAACACTGAAGCTTTCTTT | CASSALGMNTEAFF | TRBJ1-1 | . | . | TRBV2
TGCGCCAGCAGCTTGACAGATACGCAGTATTTT | CASSLTDTQYF | TRBJ2-3 | . | few | TRBV5-1
TGTGCCAGCAGCTTGGGACAGGGGAGCAATCAGCCCCAGCATTTT | CASSLGQGSNQPQHF | TRBJ1-5 | TRBD1 | . | TRBV7-9
TGTGCCAGCTCACCAGTCGGGCAGGGAACAGATACGCAGTATTTT | CASSPVGQGTDTQYF | TRBJ2-3 | . | . | TRBV18
TGTGCCAGCAGTGAACAGTCTACATCGGGAGCTTTCTTT | CASSEQSTSGAFF | TRBJ1-1 | . | . | TRBV6-1
TGTGCCAGCAGCTTAGATACCTTAGGAAACACCATATATTTT | CASSLDTLGNTIYF | TRBJ1-3 | . | . | TRBV11-2
TGTGCCAGCAGCCAAGGGACAGGTCAGGGGGAAAAACTGTTTTTT | CASSQGTGQGEKLFF | TRBJ1-4 | TRBD1 | . | TRBV27
TGTGCCAGCAGTGAGACCGCCTACGAGCAGTACTTC | CASSETAYEQYF | TRBJ2-7 | . | . | TRBV6-1
TGTGCCAGCAGCCAAGATTTACCTGGTCCAGGAAACTATGGCTACACCTTC | CASSQDLPGPGNYGYTF | TRBJ1-2 | . | . | TRBV14
TGTGCCAGCAGGACAGACCCCTCTGGGGCCAACGTCCTGACTTTC | CASRTDPSGANVLTF | TRBJ2-6 | . | . | TRBV6-1
TGTGCCTGGAACGAACTAGTTTTCAATGAGCAGTTCTTC | CAWNELVFNEQFF | TRBJ2-1 | . | . | TRBV30
TGTGCCAGTAGTCCTTCCGGGACAGGGGTCCACACCTTC | CASSPSGTGVHTF | TRBJ1-2 | TRBD1 | . | TRBV19
TGTGCCAGCAGTTTAGCCCATGAGCAGTTCTTC | CASSLAHEQFF | TRBJ2-1 | . | . | TRBV27
TGTGCCAGCAGCCAAGTACCATTCGCAGAAGAGCAGTACTTC | CASSQVPFAEEQYF | TRBJ2-7 | . | . | TRBV14
TGTGCCAGCTGGACTAGCGGGGGGCCTGATCAAGAGACCCAGTACTTC | CASWTSGGPDQETQYF | TRBJ2-5 | TRBD2 | . | TRBV2
TGTGCCAGCAGAAATCAGGGGAATCAGCCCCAGCATTTT | CASRNQGNQPQHF | TRBJ1-5 | . | . | TRBV7-9
TGTGCCACCAGCAGAGGGACAGTAGGTGGCTACACCTTC | CATSRGTVGGYTF | TRBJ1-2 | . | . | TRBV15
TGTGCCAGCAGCGCGGGGATTCAGACTGAAGCTTTCTTT | CASSAGIQTEAFF | TRBJ1-1 | . | . | TRBV7-9
TGTGCCAGCAGTGAAGTGAGACCTAACTATGGCTACACCTTC | CASSEVRPNYGYTF | TRBJ1-2 | . | . | TRBV6-1
TGTGCCAGCAGCTTAGCTTCGAGAAACACTGAAGCTTTCTTT | CASSLASRNTEAFF | TRBJ1-1 | . | . | TRBV7-2
TGCGCCAGCAGCTTGGTCCCCCCCACTCAGTACTTC | CASSLVPPTQYF | TRBJ2-7 | . | few | TRBV5-1
TGTGCCAGCAGCTCAGAGGCGATTACCGGGGAGCTGTTTTTT | CASSSEAITGELFF | TRBJ2-2 | . | . | TRBV11-3
TGTGCCCTGGGGAATTTAACTATCGAGAGCACCTTC | CALGNLTIESTF | TRBJ1-2 | . | . | TRBV7-6
TGTGCCAGCGGACACCAAGACACTGAAGCTTTCTTT | CASGHQDTEAFF | TRBJ1-1 | . | . | TRBV5-4
TGTGCCTGGAGTGGCGGGGGCGGGCGCGAAAAACTGTTTTTT | CAWSGGGGREKLFF | TRBJ1-4 | . | . | TRBV30
TGTGCCAGCAGCTTAAGGGTAGGGGGCGCTTTCTTT | CASSLRVGGAFF | TRBJ1-1 | TRBD1 | . | TRBV7-2
TGTGCCAGCAGCGGGCGACTAGCGGGAGATGCCTCCTACGAGCAGTACTTC | CASSGRLAGDASYEQYF | TRBJ2-7 | TRBD2 | . | TRBV11-2
TGTGCCAGCGGAAACACCCAGTACTTC | CASGNTQYF | TRBJ2-5 | . | . | TRBV7-9
TGCAGCGTTGGGCAGGGACGGGGGGAGACCCAGTACTTC | CSVGQGRGETQYF | TRBJ2-5 | . | . | TRBV29-1
TGTGCCAGCAGTGCGCGCCTCGAGCAGTACTTC | CASSARLEQYF | TRBJ2-7 | . | . | TRBV2
TGTGCCAGTAGTTTAGTCAGGACAGGCGTCAATGAAAAACTGTTTTTT | CASSLVRTGVNEKLFF | TRBJ1-4 | TRBD1 | . | TRBV19
TGCGCCAGCAGCTTCGAACAGGGGAGTTCCTACGAGCAGTACTTC | CASSFEQGSSYEQYF | TRBJ2-7 | TRBD1 | . | TRBV5-1
TGTGCCAGCAGTTTTCTGGGACAGGGGGCCTACGAGCAGTACTTC | CASSFLGQGAYEQYF | TRBJ2-7 | TRBD1 | . | TRBV5-8
TGCGCCAGCAGTGAGCTGAGGGGAACAGATACGCAGTATTTT | CASSELRGTDTQYF | TRBJ2-3 | . | . | TRBV10-1
TGTGCCTGGAGCGGGGGATCAGATACGCAGTATTTT | CAWSGGSDTQYF | TRBJ2-3 | . | . | TRBV30
TGTGCCAGCAGCTCCGGGACAGTCATTACTGGAAACACCATATATTTT | CASSSGTVITGNTIYF | TRBJ1-3 | TRBD1 | . | TRBV11-1
TGTGCCACAAAACCCCCCTCTGGGGCCAACGTCCTGACTTTC | CATKPPSGANVLTF | TRBJ2-6 | . | few | TRBV6-1
TGTGCCAGCAGCATAGTGCCCACGTACACAGATACGCAGTATTTT | CASSIVPTYTDTQYF | TRBJ2-3 | . | . | TRBV11-2
TGTGCCAGCAGCCAAGGGGACAGGGTAAACACTGAAGCTTTCTTT | CASSQGDRVNTEAFF | TRBJ1-1 | TRBD1 | . | TRBV14
TGTGCCAGTAGTATCGGACTAGCGGGAGGCCAAGAGACCCAGTACTTC | CASSIGLAGGQETQYF | TRBJ2-5 | TRBD2 | . | TRBV19
TGTGCCAGCAGCTTAGAGGATGGTTACGAGCAGTACTTC | CASSLEDGYEQYF | TRBJ2-7 | . | . | TRBV11-3
TGTGCCTGGAGTGTACAAGGTATCCAGCAGCCCCAGCATTTT | CAWSVQGIQQPQHF | TRBJ1-5 | . | few | TRBV30
TGTGCCAGCAGCTTGTTCTACGAGCAGTACTTC | CASSLFYEQYF | TRBJ2-7 | . | . | TRBV13
TGCGCCAGCAGCTCTCCCGACAGGGACCCTGAAGCTTTCTTT | CASSSPDRDPEAFF | TRBJ1-1 | TRBD1 | . | TRBV5-1
TGTGCCAGCGGGGGCTATTCACCCCTCCACTTT | CASGGYSPLHF | TRBJ1-6 | . | few | TRBV27
TGTGCCAGCAGCTCTAGACCCCCGGGACTTGTTATCGGGGAGCTGTTTTTT | CASSSRPPGLVIGELFF | TRBJ2-2 | . | . | TRBV7-2
TGCAGCGTTTTTTGGGACAGACAAGAAGCTTTCTTT | CSVFWDRQEAFF | TRBJ1-1 | TRBD1 | . | TRBV29-1
TGTGCCAGCAGCTTAGGCTCGAGGGACTCCTACAATGAGCAGTTCTTC | CASSLGSRDSYNEQFF | TRBJ2-1 | . | . | TRBV7-6